The TCR beta chain described here comes from a study of blood T cells in healthy people across ages. A second PCR, run for 7 to 11 cycles, used a sample-barcoded 5' primer plus a J-beta primer mix. TCRdb processed the 5' RACE reads anew with MiXCR; each CDR3 protein has one entry. Counted here are about a million distinct CDR3 sequences, roughly 52% occurring once; the ten biggest clones make up around 15%. Caucasian, healthy and from Russia, the donors were aged between roughly 6 and 95. Sample: blood. The sequence was obtained from a man aged 25-40 years in good health.

CDR3 sequence (DNA): TGTGCCAGCAGCCCTCACGGGGTCGGGTTCATTTCCTCGATGAACACTGAAGCTTTCTTT. The encoded protein is CASSPHGVGFISSMNTEAFF. The chain employs TRBV7-2 and TRBJ1-1; D gene ambiguous. The germline V gene has CDR1 SGHTA and CDR2 FQGNSA. CDR3 length: 20 amino acids. The V and J ends lost 5 bases and 0 bases respectively, with 28 bases between them.